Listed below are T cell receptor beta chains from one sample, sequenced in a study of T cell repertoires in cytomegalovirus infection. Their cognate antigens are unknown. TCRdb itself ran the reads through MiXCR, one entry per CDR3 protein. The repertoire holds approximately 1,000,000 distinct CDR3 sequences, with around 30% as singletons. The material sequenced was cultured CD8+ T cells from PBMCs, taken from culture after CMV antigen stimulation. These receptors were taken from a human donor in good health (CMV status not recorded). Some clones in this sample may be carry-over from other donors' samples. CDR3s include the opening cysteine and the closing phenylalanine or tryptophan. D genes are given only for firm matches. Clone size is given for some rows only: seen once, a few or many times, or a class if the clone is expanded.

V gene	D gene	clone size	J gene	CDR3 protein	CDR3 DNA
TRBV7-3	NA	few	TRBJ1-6	CASSLSAGRNSPLHF	TGTGCCAGCAGCTTATCGGCAGGGAGAAATTCACCCCTCCACTTT
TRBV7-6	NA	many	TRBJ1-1	CASRTTVNTEAFF	TGTGCCAGCAGGACGACGGTGAACACTGAAGCTTTCTTT
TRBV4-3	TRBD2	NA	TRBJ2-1	CASSQSLAGGHNEQFF	TGCGCCAGCAGCCAAAGCCTAGCGGGGGGTCACAATGAGCAGTTCTTC
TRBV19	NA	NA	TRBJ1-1	CASRTTFGSAFF	TGTGCCAGTAGGACGACCTTCGGGTCCGCTTTCTTT
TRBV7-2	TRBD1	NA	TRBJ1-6	CASSVWTGNSPLHF	TGTGCCAGCAGCGTATGGACAGGGAATTCACCCCTCCACTTT
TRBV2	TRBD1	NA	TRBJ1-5	CASSVTGTGDMRYGQPQHF	TGTGCCAGCAGTGTTACCGGGACAGGGGATATGCGGTACGGTCAGCCCCAGCATTTT
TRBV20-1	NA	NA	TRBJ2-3	CSARDRPLGTDTQYF	TGCAGTGCTAGAGATCGCCCGTTGGGCACAGATACGCAGTATTTT
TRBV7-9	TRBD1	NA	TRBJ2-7	CASSDRDRGAYEQYF	TGTGCCAGCAGCGACCGGGACAGGGGTGCCTACGAGCAGTACTTC
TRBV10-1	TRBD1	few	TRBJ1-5	CASRDRVGGHQPQHF	TGCGCCAGCAGAGACAGGGTAGGGGGGCATCAGCCCCAGCATTTT
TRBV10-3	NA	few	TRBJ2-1	CAISENLAFSYNEQFF	TGTGCCATCAGTGAGAATCTAGCGTTTTCCTACAATGAGCAGTTCTTC
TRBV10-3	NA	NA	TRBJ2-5	CAIRGGQNQETQYF	TGTGCCATCAGGGGGGGACAGAACCAAGAGACCCAGTACTTC